Following are 17 T cell receptor beta chains from one sample sequenced in a study of T cells expressing NK-cell markers. After re-calling the 5' RACE reads, TCRdb lists one entry per CDR3 protein, DNA absent. The table gives approximately 550,000 distinct CDR3 sequences; the top ten clones make up less than 4.5% of it. Input material: blood T cells: a sorted CD56 or NKG2C T cell subset, CD4+ or CD8+ T cells, or bulk PBMC T cells (not recorded which). These receptors were collected from a man aged 18 to 29 in good health.

V usage is TRBV11-3 and J usage is TRBJ2-3; TCRdb designates TRBD1, a call that cannot be tested without DNA. CDR3 size: 14 residues. The germline V gene has CDR1 SGHNT and CDR2 YENEEA. This CDR3 is CASGAGLLADTQYF.

This chain joins TRBV29-1 and TRBJ2-6; TCRdb proposes TRBD1, but this gene call is untestable without DNA. CDR3 length: 16 amino acids. The germline gives CDR1 SQVTM, CDR2 ANQGSEA. CDR3 protein: CSVEGDREAGANVLTF.

This rearrangement joins TRBV7-8 to TRBJ2-5; checking the TCRdb D call of TRBD1 is not possible without DNA. This CDR3 is 15 amino acids long. The germline CDR1 and CDR2 sequences are SGHVS and FQNEAQ. The CDR3 loop is CASSLPRTGAETQYF.

This chain links TRBV6-2 or TRBV6-3 with TRBJ2-5; TCRdb picks TRBD1, but there is no DNA to check that call. Germline loops: CDR1 MNHEY, CDR2 SVGEGT. The CDR3 consists of 13 residues. The CDR3 sequence: CASRDRGQETQYF.

This chain uses TRBV7-9 with TRBJ1-1. The germline V gene encodes CDR1 SEHNR and CDR2 FQNEAQ (reference sequence). The CDR3 is 16 amino acids. CDR3 in amino acids: CASSLGQTLMNTEAFF.

This chain joins TRBV29-1 and TRBJ2-1; checking the TCRdb D call of TRBD1 is not possible without DNA. The CDR3 consists of 12 residues. The germline V gene encodes CDR1 SQVTM and CDR2 ANQGSEA. The CDR3 loop reads CSVDPGGTEQFF.

The CDR3 here is CAIRTSGRASHNEQFF. The chain recombines TRBV10-3 with TRBJ2-1; TCRdb indicates TRBD2, and absent DNA this call remains unverified. CDR3 length: 16 amino acids. Germline V gene lookup returns CDR1 ENHRY and CDR2 SYGVKD.

This sequence joins TRBV7-9 and TRBJ2-3; TCRdb lists TRBD2, though no DNA is available to test this call. CDR1 and CDR2 (germline): SEHNR, FQNEAQ (reference sequence). This CDR3 has 16 residues. CDR3 protein: CASSDRTSGRRDTQYF.

The chain carries TRBV3-1 and TRBJ1-1. Germline CDR1 reads LGHDT; CDR2 reads YNNKEL (reference sequence). This CDR3 is built from 15 residues. The CDR3: CASSQVLVMNTEAFF.

Here the CDR3 reads CSASDVGLSYQETQYF. The chain employs TRBV20-1 and TRBJ2-5; TCRdb outputs TRBD2, but without DNA this stays unchecked. The CDR3 is made up of 16 amino acids. CDR1 and CDR2 (germline): DFQATT, SNEGSKA (reference sequence).

V gene TRBV5-6 combines with J gene TRBJ2-7; there is no DNA to check the TCRdb D call of TRBD2. The CDR3 extends over 16 amino acids. Per the germline V gene, CDR1 is SGHDT and CDR2 is YYEEEE. The CDR3 reads CASSSSPGLAEYEQYF. The full variable domain, with the rest looked up from reference TRBV5-6 and TRBJ2-7, is DAGVTQSPTHLIKTRGQQVTLRCSPKSGHDTVSWYQQALGQGPQFIFQYYEEEERQRGNFPDRFSGHQFPNYSSELNVNALLLGDSALYLCASSSSPGLAEYEQYFGPGTRLTVT.

V usage is TRBV20-1 and J usage is TRBJ1-4; TCRdb calls TRBD1, which cannot be checked without DNA. Germline assignment: CDR1 DFQATT and CDR2 SNEGSKA (reference sequence). The CDR3 is 14 residues long. The CDR3 here is CSASNDSMIGKLFF.

The chain couples TRBV2 to TRBJ2-1; there is no DNA to check the TCRdb D call of TRBD2. The CDR3 loop spans 14 amino acids. Germline CDR1 SNHLY, CDR2 FYNNEI. CDR3 amino acids: CASQGLGGRSEQFF.

The CDR3 region is CASSGGLAGVETQYF. The rearrangement links TRBV10-2 to TRBJ2-5; no DNA is available, so the TRBD2 call from TCRdb remains unchecked. CDR1 is WSHSY, CDR2 SAAADI, per germline. The CDR3 has 15 residues.

This chain joins TRBV7-9 and TRBJ2-4; absent DNA, TCRdb's TRBD1 call cannot be checked. The length of the CDR3 is 15 residues. CDR1 SEHNR and CDR2 FQNEAQ come from the germline V gene (reference sequence). The CDR3 here is CASSAKQGAKNIQYF. The entire variable domain, with the rest obtained from reference TRBV7-9 and TRBJ2-4, is as follows: DTGVSQNPRHKITKRGQNVTFRCDPISEHNRLYWYRQTLGQGPEFLTYFQNEAQLEKSRLLSDRFSAERPKGSFSTLEIQRTEQGDSAMYLCASSAKQGAKNIQYFGAGTRLSVL.

The chain uses TRBV7-2 and TRBJ2-5; absent DNA, TCRdb's TRBD2 call cannot be checked. The CDR3 totals 15 residues. The germline gives CDR1 SGHTA, CDR2 FQGNSA. CDR3 region: CASTLTSGYQETQYF. Looking up the rest from reference TRBV7-2 and TRBJ2-5 gives the full variable domain: GAGVSQSPSNKVTEKGKDVELRCDPISGHTALYWYRQSLGQGLEFLIYFQGNSAPDKSGLPSDRFSAERTGGSVSTLTIQRTQQEDSAVYLCASTLTSGYQETQYFGPGTRLLVL.

The V and J genes are TRBV6-1 and TRBJ2-7; TCRdb's D gene call, TRBD1, goes unchecked for lack of DNA. The CDR3 runs to 15 residues. The V gene's germline CDR1 is MNHNS and CDR2 SASEGT. CDR3 in amino acids: CASSRDRGGLYEQYF.